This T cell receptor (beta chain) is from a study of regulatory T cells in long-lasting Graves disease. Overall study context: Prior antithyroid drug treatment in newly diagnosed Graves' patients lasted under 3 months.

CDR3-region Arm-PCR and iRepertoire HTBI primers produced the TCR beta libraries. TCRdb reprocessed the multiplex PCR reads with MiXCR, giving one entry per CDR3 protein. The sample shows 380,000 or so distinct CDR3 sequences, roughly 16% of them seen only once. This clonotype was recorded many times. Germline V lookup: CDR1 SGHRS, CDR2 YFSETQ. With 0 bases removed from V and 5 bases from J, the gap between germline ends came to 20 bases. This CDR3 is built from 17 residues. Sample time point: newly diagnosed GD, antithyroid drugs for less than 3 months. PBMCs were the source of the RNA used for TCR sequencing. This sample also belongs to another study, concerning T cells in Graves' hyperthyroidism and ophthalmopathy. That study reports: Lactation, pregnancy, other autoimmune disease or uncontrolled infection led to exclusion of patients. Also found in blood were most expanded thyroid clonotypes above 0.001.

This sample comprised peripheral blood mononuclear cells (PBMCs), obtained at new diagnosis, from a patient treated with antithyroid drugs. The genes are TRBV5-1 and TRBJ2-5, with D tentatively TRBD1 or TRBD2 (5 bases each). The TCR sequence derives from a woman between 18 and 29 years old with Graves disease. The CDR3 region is CASSLASIRGSKETQYF. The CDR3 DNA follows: TGCGCCAGCAGCTTGGCCAGTATTCGGGGCTCGAAGGAGACCCAGTACTTC.